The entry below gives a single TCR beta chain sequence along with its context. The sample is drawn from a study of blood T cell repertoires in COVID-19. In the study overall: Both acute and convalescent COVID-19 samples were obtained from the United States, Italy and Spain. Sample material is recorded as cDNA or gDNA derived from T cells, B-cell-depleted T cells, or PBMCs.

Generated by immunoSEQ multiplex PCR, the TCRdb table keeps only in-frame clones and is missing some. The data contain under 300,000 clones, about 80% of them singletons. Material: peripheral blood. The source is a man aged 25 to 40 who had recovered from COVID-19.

In nucleotides, the CDR3 is TGTGCCAGCAGTGACGGAGGCTCTGATTCACCCCTCCACTTT. This translates into CASSDGGSDSPLHF. This chain uses TRBV6-1 with TRBJ1-6; D is undetermined. Germline CDR1 reads MNHNS; CDR2 reads SASEGT. The CDR3 totals 14 residues. The germline V and J ends were trimmed by 3 bases and 8 bases, with 11 bases remaining between them.